This TCR beta chain was documented in a study of shared clonotypes between healthy human individuals. Only CD45RO-negative cells positively selected for CCR7 counted as naive CD8 cells, so terminally differentiated effector memory CD45RA+ cells were excluded. Only Caucasian adults living in Nashville, Tennessee served as donors. The CDR3 is made up of 13 amino acids. With 9 bases clipped from V and 6 bases from J, the junction kept 10 bases outside the gene matches. Germline V gene data show CDR1 as SGHAT and CDR2 as FQDESV (reference sequence). The test was conducted at deep level. Sequenced by immunoSEQ multiplex PCR; TCRdb stores in-frame clones only, minus some. The sample carries about 800,000 clones, just over 95% recorded once.

V usage is TRBV11-1 and J usage is TRBJ2-7; 8 bases line up with TRBD2. The receptor comes from a man younger than 45 in good health. The sample taken for sequencing was naive CD8+ T cells sorted from blood. The CDR3 region has the DNA TGTGCCAGTTCACCGGGACTAGGAACCGAGCAGTACTTC. Translating gives CASSPGLGTEQYF.